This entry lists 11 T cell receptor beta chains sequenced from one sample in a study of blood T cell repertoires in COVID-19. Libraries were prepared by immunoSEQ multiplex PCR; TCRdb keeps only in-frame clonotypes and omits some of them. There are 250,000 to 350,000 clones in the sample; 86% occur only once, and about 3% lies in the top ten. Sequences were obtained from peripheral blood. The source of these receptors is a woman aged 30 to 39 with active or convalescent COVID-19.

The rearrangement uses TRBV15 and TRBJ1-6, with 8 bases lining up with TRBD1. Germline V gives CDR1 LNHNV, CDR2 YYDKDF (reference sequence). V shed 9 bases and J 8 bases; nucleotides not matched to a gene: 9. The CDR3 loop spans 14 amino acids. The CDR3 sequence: CATRQGSGYSPLHF. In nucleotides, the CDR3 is TGTGCCACGCGACAGGGGTCCGGATATTCACCCCTCCACTTT.

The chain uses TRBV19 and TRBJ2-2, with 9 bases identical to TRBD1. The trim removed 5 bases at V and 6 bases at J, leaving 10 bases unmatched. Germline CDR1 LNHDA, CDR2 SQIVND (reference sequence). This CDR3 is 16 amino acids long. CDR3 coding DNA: TGTGCCAGTAGTGCCGGACAGGGGTATTTCCCCGGGGAGCTGTTTTTT. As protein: CASSAGQGYFPGELFF. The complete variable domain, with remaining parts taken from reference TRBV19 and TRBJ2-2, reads DGGITQSPKYLFRKEGQNVTLSCEQNLNHDAMYWYRQDPGQGLRLIYYSQIVNDFQKGDIAEGYSVSREKKESFPLTVTSAQKNPTAFYLCASSAGQGYFPGELFFGEGSRLTVL.

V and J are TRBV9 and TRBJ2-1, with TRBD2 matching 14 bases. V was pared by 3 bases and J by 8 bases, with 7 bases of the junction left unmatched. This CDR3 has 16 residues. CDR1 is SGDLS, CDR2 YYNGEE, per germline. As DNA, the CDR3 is TGTGCCAGCAGCGCCCGACTAGCGGGGGGGCGCTATGAGCAGTTCTTC. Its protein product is CASSARLAGGRYEQFF.

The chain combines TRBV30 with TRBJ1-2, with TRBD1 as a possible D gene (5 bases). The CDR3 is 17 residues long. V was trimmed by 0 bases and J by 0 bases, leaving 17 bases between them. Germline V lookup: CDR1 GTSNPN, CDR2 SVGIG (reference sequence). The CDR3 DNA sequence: TGTGCCTGGAGTGTGGGATGGAGCAGGGTTACTAACTATGGCTACACCTTC. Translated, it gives CAWSVGWSRVTNYGYTF.

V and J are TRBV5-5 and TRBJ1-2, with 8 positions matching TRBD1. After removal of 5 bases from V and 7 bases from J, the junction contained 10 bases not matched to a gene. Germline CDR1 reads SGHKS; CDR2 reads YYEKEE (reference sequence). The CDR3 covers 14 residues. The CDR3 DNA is TGTGCCAGCAGGGGGCTGGGACAGGTACCTGGCTACACCTTC. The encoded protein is CASRGLGQVPGYTF.

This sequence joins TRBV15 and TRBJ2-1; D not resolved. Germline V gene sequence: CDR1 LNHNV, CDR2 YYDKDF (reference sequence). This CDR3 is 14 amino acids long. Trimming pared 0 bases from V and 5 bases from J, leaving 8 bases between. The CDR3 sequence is CATSRENRNNEQFF. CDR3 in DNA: TGTGCCACCAGCAGAGAGAATAGAAACAATGAGCAGTTCTTC.

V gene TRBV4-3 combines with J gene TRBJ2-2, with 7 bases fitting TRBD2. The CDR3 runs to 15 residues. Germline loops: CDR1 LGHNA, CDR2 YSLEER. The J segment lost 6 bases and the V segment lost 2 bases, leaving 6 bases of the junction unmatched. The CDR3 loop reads CASSQSGGLAGELFF. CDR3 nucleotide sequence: TGCGCCAGCAGCCAATCGGGGGGTCTGGCCGGGGAGCTGTTTTTT.

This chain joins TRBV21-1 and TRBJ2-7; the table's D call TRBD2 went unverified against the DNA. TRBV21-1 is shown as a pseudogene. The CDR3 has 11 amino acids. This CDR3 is CASSRGGEQYF. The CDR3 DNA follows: TGTGCCAGCAGCCGGGGGGGCGAGCAGTACTTC.

This chain's CDR3 is CATRGTGEEDGYTF. The CDR3 DNA sequence: TGTGCCACTCGGGGGACAGGGGAAGAGGATGGCTACACCTTC. This chain connects TRBV24-1 to TRBJ1-2, with 10 nucleotides matching TRBD1. With V trimmed by 10 bases and J by 6 bases, 10 bases remained unmatched. CDR1 and CDR2 from the germline V gene are KGHDR and SFDVKD. The CDR3 spans 14 residues.

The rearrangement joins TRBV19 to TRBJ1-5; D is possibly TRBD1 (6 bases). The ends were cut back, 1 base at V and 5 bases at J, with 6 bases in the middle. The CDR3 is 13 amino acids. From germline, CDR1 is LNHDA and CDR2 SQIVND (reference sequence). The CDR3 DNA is TGTGCCAGTAGTATAGGGACAGATCAGCCCCAGCATTTT. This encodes CASSIGTDQPQHF.

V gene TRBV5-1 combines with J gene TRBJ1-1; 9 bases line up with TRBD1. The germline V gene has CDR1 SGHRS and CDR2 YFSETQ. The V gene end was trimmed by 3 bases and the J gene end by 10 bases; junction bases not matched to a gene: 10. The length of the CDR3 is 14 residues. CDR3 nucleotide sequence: TGCGCCAGCAGCTCCACTGGACCGACAGGGGGAGCTTTCTTT. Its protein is CASSSTGPTGGAFF.